The 27 T cell receptor beta chains in this list originate from one sample, sequenced in a study of beta chain features in type 1 diabetes. Broader study findings: All four CD4+ subsets of Type 1 diabetes patients contained TCRB CDR3s that were moderately but significantly shorter.

Their antigens are not known. Every bit of the isolated RNA underwent reverse transcription, so sequencing read expressed TCRB transcripts. The method was immunoSEQ multiplex PCR; TCRdb's version includes in-frame clones alone and lacks a portion of them. The sample yields some 45,000 clones, 65% to 70% seen once. The sequenced material came from Tregs from blood. These receptor sequences come from a woman aged 18-29 years with type 1 diabetes.

This chain connects TRBV18 to TRBJ2-4, with 9 bases identical to TRBD2. J was trimmed by 5 bases and V by 2 bases; bases with no gene match: 7. The CDR3 loop spans 16 amino acids. CDR1 KGHSH and CDR2 LQKENI come from the germline V gene. The CDR3 bases are TGTGCCAGCTCACCAGTGCTAGCGGGAACCGAAAACATTCAGTACTTC. It encodes CASSPVLAGTENIQYF.

The count of this clone is one. This rearrangement joins TRBV6-1 to TRBJ1-3; the D is unclear. Trimming pared 7 bases from V and 1 base from J, leaving 11 bases between. Germline V gene sequence: CDR1 MNHNS, CDR2 SASEGT. This CDR3 is built from 14 residues. The DNA of the CDR3 is TGTGCCAGCACCGTGGGAGGGTCTGGAAACACCATATATTTT. As protein: CASTVGGSGNTIYF.

The J gene is TRBJ1-1, the V gene TRBV6-5; D remains unclear. The CDR3 is 11 amino acids. Germline V CDR1 and CDR2: MNHEY, SVGAGI. V shed 8 bases and J shed 4 bases, with 8 bases lying between them. Here the CDR3 reads CASGGFTEAFF. In nucleotides, the CDR3 is TGTGCCAGCGGAGGGTTCACTGAAGCTTTCTTT.

This clone occurred once. The chain links TRBV7-2 to TRBJ2-1, with 10 nucleotides matching TRBD2. Germline CDR1 reads SGHTA; CDR2 reads FQGNSA. V lost 5 bases to trimming and J lost 9 bases; unmatched junction nucleotides: 7. CDR3 length equals 14 residues. CDR3 region: CASSPQRGGGEQFF. The CDR3, as DNA: TGTGCCAGCAGCCCGCAGCGGGGGGGCGGTGAGCAGTTCTTC.

This clone was seen a handful of times. The V call is TRBV4-3, the J call TRBJ2-7; possible D gene TRBD1, 6 bases. Trimming cost V 1 base and J 3 bases, with 13 bases left between them. Germline V gene sequence: CDR1 LGHNA, CDR2 YSLEER. This CDR3 contains 15 residues. CDR3 coding DNA: TGCGCCAGCAGCCAAGTGGGGGTAGGGGGCTACGAGCAGTACTTC. It yields the protein CASSQVGVGGYEQYF.

The sample holds one count of this clone. Here the CDR3 DNA reads TGCGCCAGCAGCCCGGGGACAGGGGCAGATACGCAGTATTTT. Protein product: CASSPGTGADTQYF. The rearrangement joins TRBV4-3 to TRBJ2-3; 10 nucleotides match TRBD1. Germline-derived CDR1 and CDR2 are LGHNA and YSLEER. The trim removed 4 bases at V and 4 bases at J, leaving 2 bases unmatched. This CDR3 is built from 14 residues.

This clone was counted once. The CDR3 is CTSSQRGFRKTQYF. In DNA, the CDR3 is TGCACCAGCAGCCAACGAGGCTTTAGGAAGACCCAGTACTTC. The chain employs TRBV1 and TRBJ2-5; the table assigns TRBD2, which was not confirmed against the DNA. TRBV1 is tagged as a pseudogene. The CDR3 runs to 14 residues.

This clone showed up just a few times. This chain uses TRBV30 with TRBJ2-1, with 8 bases matching TRBD2. This CDR3 comprises 11 residues. J lost 11 bases, V lost 3 bases, and 3 bases had no gene match. Germline V gives CDR1 GTSNPN, CDR2 SVGIG (reference sequence). The chain's CDR3 is CAWRGTSQQFF. CDR3 bases: TGTGCCTGGAGAGGGACTAGTCAGCAGTTCTTC.

By proportion, this clone is medium-sized. The V gene is TRBV18, the J gene TRBJ2-7; 10 nucleotides line up with TRBD1. The CDR3 consists of 14 residues. The junction had 7 bases not matched to a gene; V was cut back by 6 bases and J by 5 bases. Looked up from germline, CDR1 is KGHSH and CDR2 is LQKENI. The CDR3 sequence: CASSPRQGADEQYF. The CDR3, as DNA: TGTGCCAGCTCCCCGAGACAGGGGGCGGACGAGCAGTACTTC.

The J gene is TRBJ1-5, the V gene TRBV7-2; D is perhaps TRBD1 (6 bases). Trimming shortened V by 5 bases and J by 6 bases, and 17 bases separated the two germline ends. CDR3 length: 15 amino acids. CDR1 is SGHTA and CDR2 is FQGNSA in the germline V gene. CDR3 in amino acids: CASSPGGGAGQPQHF. CDR3 in DNA: TGTGCCAGCAGCCCCGGCGGGGGCGCGGGTCAGCCCCAGCATTTT.

V is TRBV2 and J is TRBJ1-2; TRBD1 is a possible D gene (6 bases). V lost 6 bases and J 2 bases, leaving 10 bases between the germline ends. CDR3 length: 13 residues. Germline CDR1 reads SNHLY; CDR2 reads FYNNEI. The CDR3 coding sequence is TGTGCCAGCAGGACAGGTAGAAACTATGGCTACACCTTC. Its protein product is CASRTGRNYGYTF.

This clone was counted a few times. The rearrangement uses TRBV11-3 and TRBJ2-2; a possible D gene is TRBD2 (6 bases). Per germline, CDR1 SGHNT and CDR2 YENEEA. Trimming cost V 6 bases and J 0 bases, with 8 bases left between them. This CDR3 has 14 amino acids. The CDR3 DNA is TGTGCCAGCAGGGAGGGACCGAACACCGGGGAGCTGTTTTTT. It codes for CASREGPNTGELFF.

The chain employs TRBV28 and TRBJ1-1, with D unresolved. Germline CDR1 reads MDHEN; CDR2 reads SYDVKM. With 4 bases removed from V and 5 bases from J, the gap between germline ends came to 8 bases. The CDR3 length is 12 residues. In DNA, the CDR3 is TGTGCCAGCAGTTCAGTCCCGACTGAAGCTTTCTTT. Translated: CASSSVPTEAFF.

This CDR3 is CASSLELYGYTF. The CDR3 nucleotides are TGTGCCAGCTCCCTTGAACTTTATGGCTACACCTTC. The chain employs TRBV18 and TRBJ1-2; no clear D gene. Per the germline V gene, CDR1 is KGHSH and CDR2 is LQKENI. Trimming stripped 6 bases from V and 5 bases from J, with 10 bases between. There are 12 residues in the CDR3.

The chain is built from TRBV15 and TRBJ2-5; 7 bases align to TRBD1. Germline values: CDR1 LNHNV, CDR2 YYDKDF (reference sequence). The CDR3 consists of 15 residues. J was trimmed by 7 bases and V by 1 base; bases with no gene match: 9. The CDR3 spells CATSRGDRPSRTQYF. The CDR3 DNA follows: TGTGCCACCAGCAGAGGGGACAGACCTTCACGGACCCAGTACTTC.

The table lists this clone with a few counts. V is TRBV5-4 and J is TRBJ2-4; 9 positions agree with TRBD2. The CDR3 runs to 13 residues. With V trimmed by 0 bases and J by 13 bases, 5 bases remained unmatched. CDR1 and CDR2 from the germline V gene are SGHNT and YYREEE (reference sequence). The CDR3 sequence: CASSLDASGVQYF. CDR3 sequence (DNA): TGTGCCAGCAGCTTGGACGCTAGCGGGGTCCAGTACTTC.

Here the CDR3 reads CASRLAGVYEQYF. CDR3 nucleotides: TGTGCCAGCAGACTAGCGGGAGTCTACGAGCAGTACTTC. The rearrangement uses TRBV27 and TRBJ2-7; 11 nucleotides agree with TRBD2. Per germline, CDR1 MNHEY and CDR2 SMNVEV (reference sequence). This CDR3 contains 13 residues. The V segment lost 6 bases and the J segment 3 bases; nucleotides outside the gene matches: 1.

The J gene is TRBJ1-4, the V gene TRBV6-5; the D is unclear. Trimming took 8 bases from V and 7 from J, leaving 17 bases between them. The germline gives CDR1 MNHEY, CDR2 SVGAGI. The CDR3 loop spans 14 amino acids. The CDR3 DNA sequence: TGTGCCAGCGGGCGGACTGGGAAGGGTGAAAAACTGTTTTTT. Its translation: CASGRTGKGEKLFF.

The chain has TRBV5-5 and TRBJ1-1, with 8 bases fitting TRBD1. Germline V gene sequence: CDR1 SGHKS, CDR2 YYEKEE (reference sequence). Trimming took 1 base from V and 6 from J; bases not matched to a gene: 8. This CDR3 region has 15 residues. The CDR3 spells CASSLSWTGFAEAFF. The CDR3 DNA follows: TGTGCCAGCAGCTTGTCGTGGACAGGGTTTGCTGAAGCTTTCTTT.

This clone was detected only a few times. This chain joins TRBV5-1 and TRBJ1-3; TRBD1 is a possible D gene (5 bases). The CDR3 has 16 residues. V was cut by 0 bases and J by 4 bases, with 14 bases left in between. Germline lookup yields CDR1 SGHRS and CDR2 YFSETQ. CDR3 DNA: TGCGCCAGCAGCTTGGCGGAGTTGACAGCCGGAAACACCATATATTTT. This gives the protein CASSLAELTAGNTIYF. Full variable domain (outside the CDR3, taken from reference TRBV5-1 and TRBJ1-3): KAGVTQTPRYLIKTRGQQVTLSCSPISGHRSVSWYQQTPGQGLQFLFEYFSETQRNKGNFPGRFSGRQFSNSRSEMNVSTLELGDSALYLCASSLAELTAGNTIYFGEGSWLTVV.

Points on this clone: The sample holds other DNA sequences that translate to the same CDR3. The rearrangement uses TRBV10-3 and TRBJ1-5; no firm D call. Per germline, CDR1 ENHRY and CDR2 SYGVKD. This CDR3 is 14 amino acids long. The germline V and J ends were trimmed by 6 bases and 7 bases, with 16 bases remaining between them. DNA for the CDR3: TGTGCCATCAGCGAGGACCCCGGGTACCAGCCCCAGCATTTT. Translated, it gives CAISEDPGYQPQHF.

This clone was found a few times. The CDR3 loop reads CASSLAAGHNEQFF. Here the CDR3 DNA reads TGTGCCAGCAGCCTCGCGGCGGGACACAATGAGCAGTTCTTC. The chain couples TRBV7-2 to TRBJ2-1, with D perhaps TRBD2 (6 bases). Germline V gene data show CDR1 as SGHTA and CDR2 as FQGNSA. The CDR3 is made up of 14 amino acids. V shed 5 bases and J shed 5 bases, with 13 bases lying between them.

The chain has TRBV5-1 and TRBJ1-1, with a tentative D call TRBD1 (5 bases). The germline CDR1 and CDR2 sequences are SGHRS and YFSETQ. This CDR3 comprises 15 residues. The germline V and J ends were trimmed by 4 bases and 4 bases, with 17 bases remaining between them. The CDR3 reads CASSEQDHIATEAFF. CDR3 DNA sequence: TGCGCCAGCAGCGAACAGGACCACATAGCCACTGAAGCTTTCTTT.

CDR3 sequence reads: CASSVASGTDTQYF. The CDR3 nucleotides are TGTGCCAGCAGCGTAGCCTCAGGGACAGATACGCAGTATTTT. The V call is TRBV9, the J call TRBJ2-3, with TRBD1 as a possible D gene (5 bases). Germline V CDR1 and CDR2: SGDLS, YYNGEE. This CDR3 contains 14 residues. V lost 0 bases and J 3 bases, leaving 8 bases between the germline ends.

The table lists this clone with a count of one. The chain links TRBV7-2 to TRBJ1-4; TRBD1 agrees at 9 bases. Trimming took 3 bases from V and 6 from J; bases not matched to a gene: 2. The CDR3 has 14 residues. The V gene's germline CDR1 is SGHTA and CDR2 FQGNSA. The CDR3 DNA follows: TGTGCCAGCAGCTTTGACAGGGGGTATGAAAAACTGTTTTTT. This gives the protein CASSFDRGYEKLFF.

This clone was found a few times. The chain combines TRBV4-3 with TRBJ1-6, with D unresolved. The CDR3 sequence is 15 residues long. V shed 4 bases and J shed 8 bases, with 15 bases lying between them. Germline V gene sequence: CDR1 LGHNA, CDR2 YSLEER. CDR3 sequence (DNA): TGCGCCAGCAGCCGGCGGGTGGCTTGGGATTCACCCCTCCACTTT. Translated: CASSRRVAWDSPLHF.

In this sample, this clone turned up a few times. The gene calls are TRBV5-8 and TRBJ1-2; no clear D gene. Trimming shortened V by 0 bases and J by 8 bases, and 5 bases separated the two germline ends. The CDR3 consists of 11 residues. The germline V gene has CDR1 SGHTS and CDR2 YDEGEE. Here the CDR3 reads CASSLGQGYTF. The CDR3 region has the DNA TGTGCCAGCAGCTTGGGGCAGGGCTACACCTTC.